These T cell receptor beta chains were read from a single sample in a study of glioma-infiltrating T cells after dendritic cell vaccination. TCRdb's table, derived via immunoSEQ multiplex PCR, lists solely in-frame clones and lacks some. This table holds roughly 51,000 clones, about 85% found once. The specimen comprised blood, sampled before dendritic cell vaccination. These TCRs come from a human donor with glioblastoma. Both conserved end residues are part of each CDR3. The D gene is left open where the match is weak. Rows give clone size only sometimes, using once, few, many, or a class for an expanded clone.

clone size | J gene | V gene | D gene | CDR3 DNA | CDR3 protein
few | TRBJ1-5 | TRBV4-3 | . | TGCGCCAGCAGCCAAGAACAGGTTGGTCAGCCCCAGCATTTT | CASSQEQVGQPQHF
once | TRBJ2-7 | TRBV5-1 | . | TGCGCCAGCAGCTCCCAGGGTTTTCGCGAGCAGTACTTC | CASSSQGFREQYF
. | TRBJ1-1 | TRBV29-1 | TRBD1 | TGCAGCGTTGTAGACAGGGGGACAAGCACTGAAGCTTTCTTT | CSVVDRGTSTEAFF
. | TRBJ2-1 | TRBV19 | . | TGTGCCAGTAGTATACAGGGGCCCTACAATGAGCAGTTCTTC | CASSIQGPYNEQFF
once | TRBJ2-3 | TRBV29-1 | . | TGCAGCGTTTCTTGGGAGGTTAGGGATACGCAGTATTTT | CSVSWEVRDTQYF
. | TRBJ1-5 | TRBV28 | TRBD1 | TGTGCCAGCTTATTTTTACAGGGGAATCAGCCCCAGCATTTT | CASLFLQGNQPQHF
. | TRBJ1-2 | TRBV5-8 | TRBD1 | TGTGCCAGCGGGCGGACAGGGAGTAGCTATGGCTACACCTTC | CASGRTGSSYGYTF
. | TRBJ2-2 | TRBV7-3 | . | TGTGCCAGCAGCCCCTCGGCCGGGGAGCTGTTTTTT | CASSPSAGELFF
. | TRBJ1-2 | TRBV27 | . | TGTGCCAGCAGTTGGGATGGGGGGGCGCGGCTGGCTGGCTACACCTTC | CASSWDGGARLAGYTF
. | TRBJ2-7 | TRBV5-8 | TRBD2 | TGTGCCAGCAGCCGTGCCTGGGGGGGACTCTACGAGCAGTACTTC | CASSRAWGGLYEQYF
. | TRBJ2-3 | TRBV7-9 | TRBD1 | TGTGCCAGCAGCTTATTGGGACAGAGCACAGATACGCAGTATTTT | CASSLLGQSTDTQYF
. | TRBJ1-3 | TRBV4-1 | . | TGCGCCAGCAGCCAAAGGGGCCCGGGGGGAACAGGAAACACCATATATTTT | CASSQRGPGGTGNTIYF
. | TRBJ1-3 | TRBV4-2 | . | TGTGCCAGCAGCCAAGTTCGCGACTCTGGAAACACCATATATTTT | CASSQVRDSGNTIYF
. | TRBJ2-7 | TRBV5-1 | TRBD2 | TGCGCCAGCAGCCGGGAGGGGACTGTCCTCTACGAGCAGTACTTC | CASSREGTVLYEQYF
. | TRBJ1-4 | TRBV11-2 | . | TGTGCCAGCAGCTTAGGCGGGCAGACTAATGAAAAACTGTTTTTT | CASSLGGQTNEKLFF
. | TRBJ1-5 | TRBV14 | TRBD1 | TGTGCCAGCAGCCAAGCTGCCAACCTACGGGGACAGGGATGGGGCAATCAGCCCCAGCATTTT | CASSQAANLRGQGWGNQPQHF
. | TRBJ1-1 | TRBV11-3 | . | TGTGCCAGCAGTAAGAGAGGCAGGGCTAGAGAAACTGAAGCTTTCTTT | CASSKRGRARETEAFF
. | TRBJ1-5 | TRBV11-2 | TRBD1 | TGTGCCAGCAGCCGACAGGGGGAGGGCAATCAGCCCCAGCATTTT | CASSRQGEGNQPQHF
. | TRBJ2-4 | TRBV21-1 | . | TGTGCCAGCCCCCTCGGGGGGACTAGCATTCGGGACATTCAGTACTTC | CASPLGGTSIRDIQYF
. | TRBJ1-1 | TRBV5-1 | . | TGCGCCAGCAGCTTGGACAGGCCGGGCATGAACACTGAAGCTTTCTTT | CASSLDRPGMNTEAFF
. | TRBJ1-5 | TRBV6-6 | TRBD1 | TGTGCCAGCAGGAACGGACAGGGAGGAGATCAGCCCCAGCATTTT | CASRNGQGGDQPQHF
. | TRBJ1-1 | TRBV6-5 | TRBD1 | TGTGCCAGCAATCGGGGACAGGGGACTGAAGCTTTCTTT | CASNRGQGTEAFF
. | TRBJ1-6 | TRBV7-9 | TRBD1 | TGTGCCAGCAGCCGGGGGACAGGGGGCTTTGGGGCAAGTTCACCCCTCCACTTT | CASSRGTGGFGASSPLHF
. | TRBJ1-1 | TRBV9 | TRBD1 | TGTGCCAGCAGCGCGACAGGGATGAACACTGAAGCTTTCTTT | CASSATGMNTEAFF
. | TRBJ2-7 | TRBV27 | . | TGTGCCAGCAGTTCTGGGGCAGGGTGGTACGAGCAGTACTTC | CASSSGAGWYEQYF
. | TRBJ2-7 | TRBV19 | . | TGTGCCAGTAGCCCTGACAGGTCCTACGAGCAGTACTTC | CASSPDRSYEQYF
. | TRBJ2-3 | TRBV9 | TRBD1 | TGTGCCAGCAGCGTAGTAACAGGGGGCCCAGATACGCAGTATTTT | CASSVVTGGPDTQYF
. | TRBJ2-7 | TRBV6-5 | . | TGTGCCAGCAGTTACTCTACAGAGTACGAGCAGTACTTC | CASSYSTEYEQYF
. | TRBJ1-4 | TRBV4-3 | TRBD1 | TGCGCCAGCAGCCTGACAGGGGGAAGTGAAAAACTGTTTTTT | CASSLTGGSEKLFF
. | TRBJ2-5 | TRBV11-2 | . | TGTGCCAGCAGCCTGGGACTGTTAGAGACCCAGTACTTC | CASSLGLLETQYF
. | TRBJ2-1 | TRBV10-1 | . | TGCGCCAGCAGCCCGCGAAGCTCCTACAATGAGCAGTTCTTC | CASSPRSSYNEQFF
. | TRBJ2-2 | TRBV12-5 | TRBD2 | TGTGCTAGTGAGGTGGCTAGCGGGGGGTCCGGGGAGCTGTTTTTT | CASEVASGGSGELFF
. | TRBJ1-4 | TRBV4-3 | TRBD1 | TGCGCCAGCAGCCAAGATGGGGCAGGGGGCAGAAAACTGTTTTTT | CASSQDGAGGRKLFF
. | TRBJ2-1 | TRBV4-3 | . | TGCGCCAGCAGCCAAGTAGCTGGGGAGAGCAATGAGCAGTTCTTC | CASSQVAGESNEQFF
. | TRBJ2-7 | TRBV18 | TRBD2 | TGTGCCAGCTCATCCGGGACTAGCGGGATTCACTCCTACGAGCAGTACTTC | CASSSGTSGIHSYEQYF
. | TRBJ2-1 | TRBV7-6 | . | TGTGCCAGCAGCTTCTTCCCCCCCGGGGGGCAGACTAACTACAATGAGCAGTTCTTC | CASSFFPPGGQTNYNEQFF
few | TRBJ1-1 | TRBV6-1 | . | TGTGCCAGCAGCCAAAGGGGCCGGAACACTGAAGCTTTCTTT | CASSQRGRNTEAFF
. | TRBJ2-2 | TRBV5-6 | TRBD1 | TGTGCCAGCAGGAGACAGGGCACCGGGGAGCTGTTTTTT | CASRRQGTGELFF
few | TRBJ1-5 | TRBV7-8 | TRBD1 | TGTGCCAGCAGCAGCGACAGGGGCAATCAGCCCCAGCATTTT | CASSSDRGNQPQHF
once | TRBJ2-5 | TRBV5-1 | . | TGCGCCAGCAGCTTGTCCAGGGGGGATGGCGAGACCCAGTACTTC | CASSLSRGDGETQYF
. | TRBJ1-2 | TRBV14 | . | TGTGCCAGCAGCCACCTTCACAGGGTTGGAGGCTACACCTTC | CASSHLHRVGGYTF
. | TRBJ1-5 | TRBV19 | . | TGTGCCAGTAGTACTGTTTCTAGCAATCAGCCCCAGCATTTT | CASSTVSSNQPQHF
. | TRBJ1-3 | TRBV15 | TRBD1 | TGTGCCACCAGCACTAGACAGGGGTCTGTTGGAAACACCATATATTTT | CATSTRQGSVGNTIYF
. | TRBJ1-1 | TRBV27 | TRBD1 | TGTGCCAGCAGTCTAACAGGGGGCGCTGTTGAAGCTTTCTTT | CASSLTGGAVEAFF
. | TRBJ1-1 | TRBV7-8 | . | TGTGCCAGCAGCTTGGGACACCGCGTGGATGAAGCTTTCTTT | CASSLGHRVDEAFF
. | TRBJ2-7 | TRBV5-1 | TRBD1 | TGCGCCAGCAGCTTGAAAGGGGGCGCAAGCCACGAGCAGTACTTC | CASSLKGGASHEQYF
. | TRBJ1-1 | TRBV5-4 | . | TGTGCCAGCAGCTTGAGTTTGGACAGCGCTGAAGCTTTCTTT | CASSLSLDSAEAFF
. | TRBJ2-7 | TRBV27 | TRBD1 | TGTGCCAGCAGTGTACCGGGACAGCCAACCTACGAGCAGTACTTC | CASSVPGQPTYEQYF
. | TRBJ2-7 | TRBV7-2 | TRBD2 | TGTGCCAGCAGTCCATCCCCTAGCGGGGGCTACGAGCAGTACTTC | CASSPSPSGGYEQYF
. | TRBJ2-7 | TRBV7-9 | . | TGTGCCAGCAGCGAAGGGGGTGGCAGCTACGAGCAGTACTTC | CASSEGGGSYEQYF
. | TRBJ2-1 | TRBV5-1 | TRBD2 | TGCGCCAGCAGCTCAGGACCAGCGGGAGGGTACAATGAGCAGTTCTTC | CASSSGPAGGYNEQFF
. | TRBJ1-3 | TRBV30 | TRBD1 | TGTGCCTGGTTCGACAGGGGTTCCTCTGGAAACACCATATATTTT | CAWFDRGSSGNTIYF
. | TRBJ1-2 | TRBV30 | . | TGTGCCTGGAGCGACACGTGGGGAGCTAACTATGGCTACACCTTC | CAWSDTWGANYGYTF
. | TRBJ2-2 | TRBV5-1 | TRBD1 | TGCGCCAGCAGCCGCGGGACAGGGTACACCGGGGAGCTGTTTTTT | CASSRGTGYTGELFF
. | TRBJ2-3 | TRBV19 | TRBD2 | TGTGCCAGTAGTATACTAGCGGGAGGGCATACAGATACGCAGTATTTT | CASSILAGGHTDTQYF
. | TRBJ2-2 | TRBV30 | . | TGTGCCTGGACCCGTGGGAGCAGACTCACCGGGGAGCTGTTTTTT | CAWTRGSRLTGELFF
. | TRBJ2-3 | TRBV9 | TRBD2 | TGTGCCAGCAGCGTAAGGCCTAGCGGGGGAGGAAGCACAGATACGCAGTATTTT | CASSVRPSGGGSTDTQYF
. | TRBJ2-7 | TRBV2 | . | TGTGCCAGCAGAGTGTTGGACAACTACGAGCAGTACTTC | CASRVLDNYEQYF
. | TRBJ2-7 | TRBV4-1 | TRBD2 | TGCGCCAGCAGCCTACCGACTAGCGGATACCCCTACGAGCAGTACTTC | CASSLPTSGYPYEQYF